These T cell receptor beta chains were read from a single sample in a study of T cell responses to AZD1222 COVID-19 vaccine. The protocol was immunoSEQ multiplex PCR, while the TCRdb copy is restricted to in-frame clones and leaves out a portion. Altogether 120,000 to 150,000 clones are present, roughly nine tenths being singletons, with the ten largest covering 3% to 4%. The sequencing used peripheral blood, collected 28 days after the second AZD1222 dose. The receptors derive from an adult who received the AZD1222 COVID-19 vaccine. The CDR3 runs from the conserved cysteine through the conserved F or W. Each record gives: V gene, D gene, J gene, clone size, CDR3 DNA, CDR3 protein. The D gene is left open where the match is weak. A clone size is listed for some rows: how often the clone was seen (once, few, many), or a class if it is expanded.

>TRBV30|-|TRBJ2-7|-
TGTGCCTGGAGTGAGGCGGAGGCCGAGCAGTACTTC
CAWSEAEAEQYF
>TRBV7-2|TRBD2|TRBJ2-1|-
TGTGCCAGCAGCTTAGCGGCTAGCGGGATCAGGAATGAGCAGTTCTTC
CASSLAASGIRNEQFF
>TRBV12-5|TRBD2|TRBJ2-7|-
TGTGCTAGTGGTTTGGTACTGTGGAGCGGGATAAGAAGGCACTACGGGCAGTACTTC
CASGLVLWSGIRRHYGQYF
>TRBV30|-|TRBJ2-1|-
TGTGCCTGGAGTGTGGGGGCCACGGGGGAGTTCTTC
CAWSVGATGEFF
>TRBV5-1|-|TRBJ1-2|-
TGCGCCAGCAGCTTGGCCCCAGGGATGGGCTATGGCTACACCTTC
CASSLAPGMGYGYTF
>TRBV30|-|TRBJ2-1|-
TGTGCCTGGAGTATCAAAACACGGAATGAGCAGTTCTTC
CAWSIKTRNEQFF
>TRBV7-3|-|TRBJ2-5|-
TGTGCCAGCAGCTTATCAGGGAGCCAAGAGACCCAGTACTTC
CASSLSGSQETQYF
>TRBV7-2|-|TRBJ2-5|-
TGTGCCAGCAGCTTAAGTAGTGTGAGAGGGGTCGGCCATCAAGAGACCCAGTACTTC
CASSLSSVRGVGHQETQYF
>TRBV12-3/TRBV12-4|TRBD1|TRBJ2-7|-
TGTGCCAGCAGTGACAGGGGATACTACGAGCAGTACTTC
CASSDRGYYEQYF
>TRBV6-5|-|TRBJ1-5|-
TGTGCCAGCAGTTACTTCTCCTGGGAAGGCAATCAGCCCCAGCATTTT
CASSYFSWEGNQPQHF
>TRBV5-1|TRBD1|TRBJ2-2|-
TGCGCCAGCAGCAAAGCCGGGACAGGGACCGGAGAGCTGTTTTTT
CASSKAGTGTGELFF
>TRBV18|-|TRBJ2-7|once
TGTGCCAGCTCACCTCTAAGCTTGTACGAGCAGTACTTC
CASSPLSLYEQYF
>TRBV11-2|-|TRBJ2-7|-
TGTGCCAGCAGCTTAGAAGTTAGCTCCACCTACGAGCAGTACTTC
CASSLEVSSTYEQYF
>TRBV30|-|TRBJ1-4|once
TGTGCCTCGACTACTCACGGTTTTAATGAAAAACTGTTTTTT
CASTTHGFNEKLFF
>TRBV14|-|TRBJ2-2|-
TGTGCCAGCAGCCAAGAAGTTCTGAACACCGGGGAGCTGTTTTTT
CASSQEVLNTGELFF
>TRBV9|-|TRBJ1-1|-
TGTGCCAGCAGCGTAGGTTCGGGGGGCGCAGGCACTGAAGCTTTCTTT
CASSVGSGGAGTEAFF
>TRBV5-1|-|TRBJ1-1|-
TGCGCCAGCAGCTACGTACTACAGGGAACTGAAGCTTTCTTT
CASSYVLQGTEAFF
>TRBV10-3|TRBD1|TRBJ1-2|once
TGTGCCATCAGCGTAACACAGGGGGCGTCTAACTATGGCTACACCTTC
CAISVTQGASNYGYTF
>TRBV30|-|TRBJ1-1|-
TGTGCCTGGAGTGGGGCGCAGGGTGAAGCTTTCTTT
CAWSGAQGEAFF
>TRBV30|-|TRBJ1-4|-
TGTGCCTGGACCAGAGCAACTAATGAAAAACTGTTTTTT
CAWTRATNEKLFF
>TRBV11-2|-|TRBJ1-2|few
TGTGCCAGCAGCCCTAGGGGGATCTATGGCTACACCTTC
CASSPRGIYGYTF
>TRBV11-3|-|TRBJ2-3|-
TGTGCCAGCAGCTTAGCCGAGGGGCGCACAGATACGCAGTATTTT
CASSLAEGRTDTQYF